The 24 T cell receptor beta chains below come from one sample, sequenced in a study of T and B cells in COVID-19 patients. Blood genomic DNA input for TRB amplification was about 220-500 ng. BIOMED2 TRB-A/B primer pools were used in multiplex TRB PCR. Via MiXCR, TCRdb re-called the multiplex PCR reads, giving one row per CDR3 protein. The sample includes 20,000 to 25,000 distinct CDR3 sequences, over 25% seen only once; the top ten take around 2.1%. The source material was blood. The receptors were sampled from a human donor who had recovered from COVID-19.

The V gene is TRBV6-5, the J gene TRBJ1-5, with D maybe TRBD1 (6 bases). The CDR3 covers 14 residues. CDR1 is MNHEY, CDR2 SVGAGI, per germline. V was shortened by 5 bases and J by 7 bases, with 15 bases between the two germline ends. In DNA, the CDR3 is TGTGCCAGCAGTGAAATACAGGGTCGGCAGCCCCAGCATTTT. The encoded protein is CASSEIQGRQPQHF.

This clonotype was counted a few times. This sequence joins TRBV18 and TRBJ1-2, with D tentatively TRBD1 (5 bases). Germline V gene data show CDR1 as KGHSH and CDR2 as LQKENI. The CDR3 consists of 13 residues. V was clipped by 5 bases and J by 2 bases, with 9 bases between them. In DNA form, the CDR3 reads TGTGCCAGCTCATCGACAGTGAACTATGGCTACACCTTC. Amino acid sequence: CASSSTVNYGYTF.

This clonotype was detected ten times or more. The chain is built from TRBV18 and TRBJ2-5; D is unresolved. CDR1 and CDR2 from the germline V gene are KGHSH and LQKENI. V was trimmed by 0 bases and J by 2 bases, leaving 7 bases between them. CDR3 length: 14 residues. Written as DNA, the CDR3 is TGTGCCAGCTCACCACCGGTTCCGCAAGAGACCCAGTACTTC. Its protein is CASSPPVPQETQYF. Complete variable domain (other parts from reference TRBV18 and TRBJ2-5): NAGVMQNPRHLVRRRGQEARLRCSPMKGHSHVYWYRQLPEEGLKFMVYLQKENIIDESGMPKERFSAEFPKEGPSILRIQQVVRGDSAAYFCASSPPVPQETQYFGPGTRLLVL.

This clonotype occurred many times. The chain links TRBV27 to TRBJ2-3, with D possibly matching TRBD1 (5 bases). Per the germline V gene, CDR1 is MNHEY and CDR2 is SMNVEV (reference sequence). V was shortened by 4 bases and J by 2 bases, with 13 bases between the two germline ends. The CDR3 is made up of 15 amino acids. The CDR3 nucleotides read TGTGCCAGCAGTTCACAGGCGTTCCCCACAGATACGCAGTATTTT. It encodes CASSSQAFPTDTQYF.

This chain uses TRBV19 with TRBJ2-1; 11 bases are a match to TRBD2. CDR1 and CDR2 (germline): LNHDA, SQIVND (reference sequence). The V gene end was trimmed by 5 bases and the J gene end by 5 bases; junction bases not matched to a gene: 2. The CDR3 sequence is 14 residues long. The chain's CDR3 is CASSRGLADNEQFF. CDR3 DNA sequence: TGTGCCAGTAGTCGGGGACTAGCGGACAATGAGCAGTTCTTC.

This clonotype was found a few times. J is TRBJ1-1 and V is TRBV6-1, with D maybe TRBD1 (5 bases). V was clipped by 2 bases and J by 5 bases, with 12 bases between them. This CDR3 is 14 amino acids long. Germline assignment: CDR1 MNHNS and CDR2 SASEGT. This CDR3 is CASSEIQGRTEAFF. The CDR3 coding sequence is TGTGCCAGCAGTGAAATCCAGGGAAGGACTGAAGCTTTCTTT.

This clonotype was detected only once. The chain employs TRBV5-1 and TRBJ1-2; D not resolved. CDR3 size: 15 residues. The V end was cut by 4 bases, the J end by 2 bases, with 15 bases between. Germline V CDR1 and CDR2: SGHRS, YFSETQ. This CDR3 reads CASSPGGQTNYGYTF. The CDR3 bases are TGCGCCAGCAGCCCGGGTGGGCAGACCAACTATGGCTACACCTTC.

Relative to its sample, this clonotype is medium-sized. The rearrangement joins TRBV29-1 to TRBJ2-7, with 9 bases lining up with TRBD2. J gave up 5 bases and V 6 bases, and 5 bases lay outside the gene matches. Per the germline V gene, CDR1 is SQVTM and CDR2 is ANQGSEA. CDR3 length equals 12 residues. This chain's CDR3 is CSVREGTNEQYF. The CDR3 coding sequence is TGCAGCGTGCGGGAGGGGACTAACGAGCAGTACTTC.

This chain joins TRBV6-2 or TRBV6-3 and TRBJ2-5; D tentatively reads TRBD1 or TRBD2 (6 bases each). The CDR3 has 14 residues. Trimming stripped 4 bases from V and 5 bases from J, with 14 bases between. Germline loops: CDR1 MNHEY, CDR2 SVGEGT. CDR3 in amino acids: CASSSGGRWETQYF. CDR3 sequence (DNA): TGTGCCAGCAGTTCCGGGGGCCGTTGGGAGACCCAGTACTTC.

This clonotype is classed as medium-sized (0.01 to 0.1%). The chain uses TRBV29-1 and TRBJ2-7, with D possibly TRBD1 on 7 matching bases. The V end lost 4 bases, the J end lost 4 bases, and 17 bases lay between the germline ends. CDR1 and CDR2 from the germline V gene are SQVTM and ANQGSEA. The CDR3 is made up of 14 amino acids. The CDR3 spells CSVGKPGGGYEQYF. The CDR3 region has the DNA TGCAGCGTTGGGAAGCCAGGGGGAGGATACGAGCAGTACTTC.

This clonotype qualifies as medium-sized. This chain uses TRBV19 with TRBJ2-3; the D is unclear. Trimming removed 3 bases at V and 0 bases at J, with 7 bases between. This CDR3 has 14 residues. The germline gives CDR1 LNHDA, CDR2 SQIVND (reference sequence). DNA for the CDR3: TGTGCCAGTAGTATTCAGATTAGCACAGATACGCAGTATTTT. Translating gives CASSIQISTDTQYF. Variable domain in full (rest from reference TRBV19 and TRBJ2-3): DGGITQSPKYLFRKEGQNVTLSCEQNLNHDAMYWYRQDPGQGLRLIYYSQIVNDFQKGDIAEGYSVSREKKESFPLTVTSAQKNPTAFYLCASSIQISTDTQYFGPGTRLTVL.

This clonotype qualifies as medium-sized. The rearrangement uses TRBV6-5 and TRBJ2-6; TRBD1 aligns across 8 bases. V was pared by 11 bases and J by 4 bases, with 4 bases of the junction left unmatched. Germline V gene sequence: CDR1 MNHEY, CDR2 SVGAGI. This CDR3 region has 13 residues. The DNA of the CDR3 is TGTGCCGGACAGGGTACAGGGGCCAACGTCCTGACTTTC. This sequence encodes CAGQGTGANVLTF.

By share of the sample, this clonotype is medium-sized. The V and J genes are TRBV19 and TRBJ2-5; D is possibly TRBD1 (6 bases). The CDR3 extends over 16 amino acids. Trimming shortened V by 0 bases and J by 1 base, and 12 bases separated the two germline ends. CDR1 and CDR2 (germline): LNHDA, SQIVND (reference sequence). CDR3 loop: CASSIDQATGQETQYF. For the CDR3, the DNA is TGTGCCAGTAGTATAGATCAGGCGACAGGCCAAGAGACCCAGTACTTC.

This clonotype was detected many times. The gene calls are TRBV5-4 and TRBJ2-5, with 7 bases matching TRBD1. Trimming removed 2 bases from V and 5 bases from J; junction bases left unmatched: 3. The CDR3 runs 13 residues. Germline values: CDR1 SGHNT, CDR2 YYREEE (reference sequence). The DNA of the CDR3 is TGTGCCAGCAGCTTAGGGGGCAGCGAGACCCAGTACTTC. The encoded protein is CASSLGGSETQYF.

This clonotype is labeled as medium-sized. The chain links TRBV30 to TRBJ2-6, with D uncertain. V shed 3 bases and J shed 3 bases, with 6 bases lying between them. The CDR3 has 13 residues. Germline CDR1 and CDR2: GTSNPN and SVGIG (reference sequence). This CDR3 is CAWRIDGANVLTF. The CDR3 DNA is TGTGCCTGGAGGATCGATGGGGCCAACGTCCTGACTTTC. The variable domain in full, with the rest retrieved from reference TRBV30 and TRBJ2-6, is SQTIHQWPATLVQPVGSPLSLECTVEGTSNPNLYWYRQAAGRGLQLLFYSVGIGQISSEVPQNLSASRPQDRQFILSSKKLLLSDSGFYLCAWRIDGANVLTFGAGSRLTVL.

This clonotype occurred a few times. The chain uses TRBV6-6 and TRBJ1-2; D gene unclear. With 2 bases removed from V and 4 bases from J, the gap between germline ends came to 14 bases. Germline V gene lookup returns CDR1 MNHNY and CDR2 SVGAGI (reference sequence). This CDR3 is built from 15 residues. Written as DNA, the CDR3 is TGTGCCAGCAGTTACGGGCCGAGCACCGGCTATGGCTACACCTTC. Its protein is CASSYGPSTGYGYTF.

About this clonotype: Compared with germline, one end of the junction differs, possibly owing to a read error. The chain carries TRBV24-1 and TRBJ2-3, with 11 bases fitting TRBD2. CDR3 length: 15 amino acids. Germline CDR1 KGHDR, CDR2 SFDVKD. The CDR3 is CATSEPTSGTGTQYF. CDR3 sequence (DNA): TGTGCCACCAGTGAACCGACTAGCGGGACAGGTACGCAGTATTTT.

The rearrangement uses TRBV5-1 and TRBJ2-3; no reliable D call. Trimming took 2 bases from V and 4 from J, leaving 11 bases between them. Per germline, CDR1 SGHRS and CDR2 YFSETQ. This CDR3 comprises 14 residues. CDR3 loop: CASSLLDGPDTQYF. DNA of the CDR3: TGCGCCAGCAGCTTATTAGACGGGCCAGATACGCAGTATTTT. Full variable domain (missing parts from reference TRBV5-1 and TRBJ2-3): KAGVTQTPRYLIKTRGQQVTLSCSPISGHRSVSWYQQTPGQGLQFLFEYFSETQRNKGNFPGRFSGRQFSNSRSEMNVSTLELGDSALYLCASSLLDGPDTQYFGPGTRLTVL.

The V gene is TRBV5-1, the J gene TRBJ2-1; 9 bases line up with TRBD1. The CDR3 consists of 14 residues. CDR1 is SGHRS and CDR2 is YFSETQ in the germline V gene. The ends lost 4 bases at V and 9 bases at J; junction bases unmatched: 8. CDR3: CASSLMDRGGEQFF. CDR3 sequence (DNA): TGCGCCAGCAGCCTGATGGACAGGGGAGGTGAGCAGTTCTTC.

This chain links TRBV5-4 with TRBJ1-2, with 9 nucleotides matching TRBD1. After removal of 4 bases from V and 6 bases from J, the junction contained 4 bases not matched to a gene. This CDR3 has 13 amino acids. Germline-derived CDR1 and CDR2 are SGHNT and YYREEE (reference sequence). This CDR3 is CASSRDRADGYTF. For the CDR3, the DNA is TGTGCCAGCAGCAGGGACAGGGCTGATGGCTACACCTTC.

The V call is TRBV6-1, the J call TRBJ1-2, with no clear D. V was clipped by 10 bases and J by 4 bases, with 13 bases between them. Per germline, CDR1 MNHNS and CDR2 SASEGT. CDR3 size: 12 residues. The DNA of the CDR3 is TGTGCCACGAAGGGAGTCGCCTATGGCTACACCTTC. Residues: CATKGVAYGYTF.

The sample holds a few counts of this clonotype. At one end, the junction sequence differs from germline, possibly due to a read error. This sequence joins TRBV5-5 and TRBJ2-3; no definite D call. The V gene's germline CDR1 is SGHKS and CDR2 YYEKEE (reference sequence). The CDR3 consists of 12 residues. CDR3: CARSLRRPEEYF. The DNA for the CDR3 is TGTGCCAGAAGCTTGCGGCGTCCAGAGGAGTATTTT.

The genes are TRBV5-4 and TRBJ2-5; 9 bases match TRBD1. The V and J ends lost 4 bases and 1 base, in that order; junction bases with no gene match: 2. This CDR3 comprises 14 residues. Germline-derived CDR1 and CDR2 are SGHNT and YYREEE (reference sequence). The CDR3 bases are TGTGCCAGCAGCAAACAGGGGGCCCAAGAGACCCAGTACTTC. It translates to CASSKQGAQETQYF.

This clonotype was counted ten times or more. J is TRBJ2-7 and V is TRBV5-4; TRBD1 matches at 7 bases. Germline loops: CDR1 SGHNT, CDR2 YYREEE (reference sequence). The V gene end was trimmed by 4 bases and the J gene end by 1 base; junction bases not matched to a gene: 8. The CDR3 runs to 15 residues. The CDR3 loop is CASSMDKGASYEQYF. In DNA, the CDR3 is TGTGCCAGCAGCATGGACAAGGGGGCATCCTACGAGCAGTACTTC. The complete variable domain, with remaining parts taken from reference TRBV5-4 and TRBJ2-7, reads ETGVTQSPTHLIKTRGQQVTLRCSSQSGHNTVSWYQQALGQGPQFIFQYYREEENGRGNFPPRFSGLQFPNYSSELNVNALELDDSALYLCASSMDKGASYEQYFGPGTRLTVT.